A selection of T cell receptor beta chains follows, all from one sample in a study of beta chain features in type 1 diabetes. The method was immunoSEQ multiplex PCR; TCRdb's version includes in-frame clones alone and lacks a portion of them. This table holds 600,000 to 700,000 clones, roughly 13% found once. The material sequenced was naive CD4+ T cells from blood. The receptors shown here come from a man aged 18 to 35 with type 1 diabetes. CDR3s include the opening cysteine and the closing phenylalanine or tryptophan. The D gene is left open where the match is weak.

TRBV7-9	TRBJ1-2	TRBD1	CASSMGQGVDYGYTF
TRBV5-1	TRBJ2-2	TRBD1	CASTVGIGDSYTGELFF
TRBV2	TRBJ1-2	-	CASSESDAGHGYTF
TRBV28	TRBJ1-5	-	CASSLVDGSHHNQPQHF
TRBV28	TRBJ1-1	TRBD1	CASTSSTQGGAFF
TRBV7-9	TRBJ1-2	-	CASSPEGTAYGYTF
TRBV2	TRBJ1-5	-	CASSPHQGFGNQPQHF
TRBV7-2	TRBJ2-5	TRBD1	CASSPTGVDVETQYF
TRBV13	TRBJ2-3	-	CASSLGVGRTRTDTQYF
TRBV4-1	TRBJ1-6	-	CASSQDIIENSPLHF
TRBV6-1	TRBJ1-6	-	CASSEARGAIGNSPLHF
TRBV4-2	TRBJ1-3	-	CASSQDYSGNTIYF
TRBV2	TRBJ1-3	-	CASGGGNTIYF
TRBV9	TRBJ2-5	-	CASSVGSPPKTQYF
TRBV6-6	TRBJ2-3	-	CASTQQGDTDTQYF
TRBV30	TRBJ2-5	TRBD1	CAWSGTVVETQYF
TRBV5-5	TRBJ2-3	-	CASSLAGPDTQYF
TRBV5-1	TRBJ1-2	-	CASSLDNTNYGYTF
TRBV19	TRBJ1-2	TRBD1	CASSGTAEANYGYTF
TRBV18	TRBJ1-4	TRBD1	CASSPRTGIDAGQLFF
TRBV7-2	TRBJ2-3	-	CASSLRGSTDTQYF
TRBV5-4	TRBJ2-5	-	CASSLEGSQETQYF
TRBV7-9	TRBJ1-2	-	CASSYRQPLDGYTF
TRBV30	TRBJ1-1	-	CAWSVLQGVSEAFF
TRBV2	TRBJ1-1	-	CASSEGPNTEAFF
TRBV30	TRBJ2-2	-	CAWTKGGTATGELFF
TRBV9	TRBJ2-3	TRBD1	CASTTGGLTDTQYF
TRBV12-5	TRBJ2-7	-	CASGDRPSYEQYF
TRBV5-1	TRBJ2-3	TRBD2	CASSFIRTSGLFTDTQYF
TRBV10-2	TRBJ1-1	-	CASSTQEDTEAFF
TRBV21-1	TRBJ2-5	-	CASSLPRVWETQYF
TRBV9	TRBJ1-6	TRBD1	CASSVSGGGDSPLHF
TRBV6-1	TRBJ2-3	-	CASHTDTQYF
TRBV5-6	TRBJ2-5	TRBD2	CASSSTREGETQYF
TRBV27	TRBJ1-5	-	CASSSWGTNQPQHF
TRBV15	TRBJ1-4	TRBD1	CATSRGSGQARNEKLFF
TRBV30	TRBJ2-3	TRBD1	CAWMTGLSTDTQYF
TRBV7-9	TRBJ2-7	-	CASSQTGYEQYF
TRBV7-3	TRBJ1-6	-	CASSAGALGALHF
TRBV10-3	TRBJ1-3	-	CAISESPGLGNTIYF
TRBV7-2	TRBJ2-3	-	CASSSHNQYTQYF
TRBV28	TRBJ1-6	TRBD1	CASIPPGQGPGHF
TRBV5-6	TRBJ1-2	-	CASSRPSVNYGYTF
TRBV29-1	TRBJ2-1	TRBD1	CSVGERGQDEQFF
TRBV29-1	TRBJ2-5	-	CSGAGAAQETQYF
TRBV7-9	TRBJ2-7	TRBD1	CASSFRIDRGLYEQYF
TRBV5-1	TRBJ2-2	-	CASSFPGDTGELFF
TRBV4-1	TRBJ1-6	-	CASTQGQSPLHF
TRBV30	TRBJ1-2	-	CASPDSVGYGYTF
TRBV7-7	TRBJ2-3	-	CASSLGQIGTDTQYF
TRBV2	TRBJ2-1	-	CASSEAGASTNEQFF
TRBV30	TRBJ1-1	-	CAWIIFNTEAFF
TRBV6-5	TRBJ2-5	-	CATLPSGEETQYF
TRBV30	TRBJ1-3	-	CAWTTGPPGNTIYF
TRBV6-6	TRBJ2-7	-	CASSLGGTEQYF
TRBV6-5	TRBJ2-5	-	CASSYGASLGEETQYF
TRBV6-5	TRBJ1-2	TRBD1	CASSPGQGARNGYTF
TRBV7-9	TRBJ2-4	-	CASSLDTNIQYF
TRBV6-5	TRBJ2-1	TRBD1	CASSPQTGGYNEQFF